This TCR beta chain was recovered during a study of T-cell reconstitution after alpha-beta-depleted transplantation in children. Study findings and constraints: Reports say that about two months after transplant, the alpha-beta T cells came out of several hundred graft clones that had expanded. T cells produced anew were the main source of T-cell counts and diversity one year after transplant.

Germline V CDR1 and CDR2: DFQATT, SNEGSKA (reference sequence). CDR3 length: 12 residues. The V and J ends lost 8 bases and 3 bases, in that order; junction bases with no gene match: 4. Unique molecular identifiers were built into the TCRbeta library. TCRdb re-derived calls from the PCR reads in MiXCR, one entry per CDR3 protein. The repertoire has about 160,000 distinct CDR3 sequences, around 10% of them found once; the top ten carry about 13%. This clonotype came up many times. What it recognizes is unknown. This chain joins TRBV20-1 and TRBJ2-5, with TRBD1 matching 9 bases. The TCR comes from a boy aged 2 to 9 with acute myeloid leukemia, due to receive a stem cell transplant. Sequenced here: PBMCs, sampled before TCRalphabeta/CD19-depleted stem cell transplant. CDR3 in DNA: TGCAGTTCTTGGACAGGGGAAGAGACCCAGTACTTC. This codes for CSSWTGEETQYF.